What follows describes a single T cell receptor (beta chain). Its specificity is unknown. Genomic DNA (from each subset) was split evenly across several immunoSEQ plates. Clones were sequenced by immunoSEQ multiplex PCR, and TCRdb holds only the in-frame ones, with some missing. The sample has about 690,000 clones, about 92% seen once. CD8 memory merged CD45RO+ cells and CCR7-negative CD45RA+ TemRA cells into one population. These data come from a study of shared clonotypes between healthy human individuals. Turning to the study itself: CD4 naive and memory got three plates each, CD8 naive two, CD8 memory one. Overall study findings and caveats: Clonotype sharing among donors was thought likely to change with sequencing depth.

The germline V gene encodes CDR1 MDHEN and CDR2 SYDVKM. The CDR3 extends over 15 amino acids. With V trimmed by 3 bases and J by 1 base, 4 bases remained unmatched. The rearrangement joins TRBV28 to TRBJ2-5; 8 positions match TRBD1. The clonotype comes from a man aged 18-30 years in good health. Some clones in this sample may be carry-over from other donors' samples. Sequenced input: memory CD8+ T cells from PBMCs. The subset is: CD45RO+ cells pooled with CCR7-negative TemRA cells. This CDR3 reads CASSFTDRAQETQYF. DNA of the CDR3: TGTGCCAGCAGTTTTACGGACAGGGCCCAAGAGACCCAGTACTTC.